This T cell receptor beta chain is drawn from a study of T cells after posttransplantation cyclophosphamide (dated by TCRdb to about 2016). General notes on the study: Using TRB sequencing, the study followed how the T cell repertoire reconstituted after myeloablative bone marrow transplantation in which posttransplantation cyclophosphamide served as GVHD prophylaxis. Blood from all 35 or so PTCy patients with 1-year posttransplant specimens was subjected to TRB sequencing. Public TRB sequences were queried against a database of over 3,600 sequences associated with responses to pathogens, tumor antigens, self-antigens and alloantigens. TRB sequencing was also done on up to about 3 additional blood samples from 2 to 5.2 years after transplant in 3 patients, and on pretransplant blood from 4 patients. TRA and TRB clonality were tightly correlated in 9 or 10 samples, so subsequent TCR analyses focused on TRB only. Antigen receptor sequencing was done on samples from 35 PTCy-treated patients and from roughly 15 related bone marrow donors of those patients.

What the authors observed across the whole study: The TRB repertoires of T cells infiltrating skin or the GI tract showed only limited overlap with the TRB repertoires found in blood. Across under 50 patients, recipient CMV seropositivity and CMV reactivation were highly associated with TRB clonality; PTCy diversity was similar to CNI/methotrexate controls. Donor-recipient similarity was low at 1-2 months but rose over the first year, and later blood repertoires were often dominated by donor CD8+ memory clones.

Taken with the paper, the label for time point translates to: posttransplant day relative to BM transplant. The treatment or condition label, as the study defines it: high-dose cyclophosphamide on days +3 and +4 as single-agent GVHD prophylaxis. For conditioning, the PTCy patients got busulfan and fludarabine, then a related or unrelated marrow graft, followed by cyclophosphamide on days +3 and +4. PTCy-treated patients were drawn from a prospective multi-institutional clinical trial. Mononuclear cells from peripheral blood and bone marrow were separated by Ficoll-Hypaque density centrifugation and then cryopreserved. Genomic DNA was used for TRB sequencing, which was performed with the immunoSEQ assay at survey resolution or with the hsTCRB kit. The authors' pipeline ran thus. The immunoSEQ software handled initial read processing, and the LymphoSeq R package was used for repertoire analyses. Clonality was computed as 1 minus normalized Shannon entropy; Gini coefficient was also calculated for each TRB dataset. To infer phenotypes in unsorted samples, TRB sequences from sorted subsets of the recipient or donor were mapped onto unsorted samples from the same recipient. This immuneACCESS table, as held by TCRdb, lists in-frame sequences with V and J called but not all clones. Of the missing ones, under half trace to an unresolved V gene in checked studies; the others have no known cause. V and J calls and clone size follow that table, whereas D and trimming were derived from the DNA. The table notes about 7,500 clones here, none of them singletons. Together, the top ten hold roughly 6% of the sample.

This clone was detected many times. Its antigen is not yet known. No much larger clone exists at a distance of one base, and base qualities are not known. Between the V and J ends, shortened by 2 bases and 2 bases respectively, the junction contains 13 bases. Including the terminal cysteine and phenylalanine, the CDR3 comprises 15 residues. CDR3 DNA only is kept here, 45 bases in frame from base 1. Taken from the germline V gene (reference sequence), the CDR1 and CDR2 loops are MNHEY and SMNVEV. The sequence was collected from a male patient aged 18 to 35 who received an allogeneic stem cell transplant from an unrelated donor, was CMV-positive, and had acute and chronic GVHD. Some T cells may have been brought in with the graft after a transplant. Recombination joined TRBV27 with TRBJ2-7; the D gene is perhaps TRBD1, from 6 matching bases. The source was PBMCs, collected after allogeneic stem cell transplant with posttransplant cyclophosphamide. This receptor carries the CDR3 CASSLMTGETYEQYF. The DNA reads TGTGCCAGCAGTTTAATGACAGGAGAAACCTACGAGCAGTACTTC.